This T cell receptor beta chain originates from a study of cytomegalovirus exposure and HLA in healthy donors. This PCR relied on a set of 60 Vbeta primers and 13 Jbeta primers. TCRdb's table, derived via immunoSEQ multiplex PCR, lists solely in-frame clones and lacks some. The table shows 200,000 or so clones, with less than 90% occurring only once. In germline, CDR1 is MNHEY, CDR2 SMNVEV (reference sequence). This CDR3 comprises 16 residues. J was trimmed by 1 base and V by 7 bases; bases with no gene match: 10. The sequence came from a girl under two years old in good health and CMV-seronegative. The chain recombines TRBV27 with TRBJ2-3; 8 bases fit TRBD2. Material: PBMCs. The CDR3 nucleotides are TGTGCCAGCACAGGAGGCTCCGGGGGGGGCACAGATACGCAGTATTTT. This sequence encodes CASTGGSGGGTDTQYF.